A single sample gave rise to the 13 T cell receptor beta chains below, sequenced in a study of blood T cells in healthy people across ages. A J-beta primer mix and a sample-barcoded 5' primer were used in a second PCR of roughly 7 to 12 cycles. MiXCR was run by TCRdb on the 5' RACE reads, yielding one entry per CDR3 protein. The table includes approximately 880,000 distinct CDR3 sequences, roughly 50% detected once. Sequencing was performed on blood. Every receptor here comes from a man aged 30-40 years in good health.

CDR3 sequence reads: CASSHWENNEQFF. DNA of the CDR3: TGCGCCAGCAGCCACTGGGAAAACAATGAGCAGTTCTTC. This chain uses TRBV4-3 with TRBJ2-1; D is ambiguous. Germline loops: CDR1 LGHNA, CDR2 YSLEER. V lost 3 bases and J lost 5, with 8 bases in between. The CDR3 sequence is 13 residues long.

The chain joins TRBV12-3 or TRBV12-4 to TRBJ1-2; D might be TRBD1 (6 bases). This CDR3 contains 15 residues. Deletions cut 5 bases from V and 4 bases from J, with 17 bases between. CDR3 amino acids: CASSPSDRSSYGYTF. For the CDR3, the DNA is TGTGCCAGCAGTCCATCAGACAGGTCGTCCTATGGCTACACCTTC.

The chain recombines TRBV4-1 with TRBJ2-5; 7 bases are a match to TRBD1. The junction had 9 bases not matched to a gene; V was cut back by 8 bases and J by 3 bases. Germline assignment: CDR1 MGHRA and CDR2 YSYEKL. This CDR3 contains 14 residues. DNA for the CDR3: TGCGCCAGCGGGCTCGGGACAGAAGAAGAGACCCAGTACTTC. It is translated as CASGLGTEEETQYF.

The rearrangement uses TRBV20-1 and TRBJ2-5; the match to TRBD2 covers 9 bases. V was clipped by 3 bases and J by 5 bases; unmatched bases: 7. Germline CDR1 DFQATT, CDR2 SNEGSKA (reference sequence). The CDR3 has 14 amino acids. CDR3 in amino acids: CSASTAGGRETQYF. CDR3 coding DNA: TGCAGTGCTAGCACAGCGGGGGGTAGGGAGACCCAGTACTTC.

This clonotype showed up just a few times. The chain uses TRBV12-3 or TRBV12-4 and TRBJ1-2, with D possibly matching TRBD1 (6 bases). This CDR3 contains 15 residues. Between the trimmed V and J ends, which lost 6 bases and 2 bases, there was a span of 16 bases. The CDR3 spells CASSAYRDTNYGYTF. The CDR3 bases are TGTGCCAGCAGCGCCTACAGGGATACCAACTATGGCTACACCTTC.

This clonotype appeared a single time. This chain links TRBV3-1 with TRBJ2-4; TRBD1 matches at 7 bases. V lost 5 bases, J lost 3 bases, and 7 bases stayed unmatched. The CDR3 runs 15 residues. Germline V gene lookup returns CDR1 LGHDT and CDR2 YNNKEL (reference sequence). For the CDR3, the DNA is TGTGCCAGCAGCAACAGGGGATCGGGCAAAAACATTCAGTACTTC. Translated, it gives CASSNRGSGKNIQYF.

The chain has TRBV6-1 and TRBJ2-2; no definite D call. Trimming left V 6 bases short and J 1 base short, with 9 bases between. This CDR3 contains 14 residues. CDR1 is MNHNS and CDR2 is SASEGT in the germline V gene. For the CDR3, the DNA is TGTGCCAGCAGCCTAAACAAGAACACCGGGGAGCTGTTTTTT. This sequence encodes CASSLNKNTGELFF.

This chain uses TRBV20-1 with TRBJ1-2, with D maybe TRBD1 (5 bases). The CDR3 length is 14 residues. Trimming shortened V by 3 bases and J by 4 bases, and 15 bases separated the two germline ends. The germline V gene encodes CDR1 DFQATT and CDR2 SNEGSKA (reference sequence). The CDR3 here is CSASAGGGIYGYTF. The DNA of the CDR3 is TGCAGTGCTAGTGCCGGCGGGGGGATCTATGGCTACACCTTC.

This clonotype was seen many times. CDR3 bases: TGCGCCAGCGGACTAAGAGGCACCCAAGAGACCCAGTACTTC. Its translation: CASGLRGTQETQYF. The chain joins TRBV5-1 to TRBJ2-5; tentative D call: TRBD2 (6 bases). The CDR3 sequence is 14 residues long. Germline CDR1 SGHRS, CDR2 YFSETQ. Trimming took off 7 bases at V and 1 base at J, with 14 bases between the two ends.

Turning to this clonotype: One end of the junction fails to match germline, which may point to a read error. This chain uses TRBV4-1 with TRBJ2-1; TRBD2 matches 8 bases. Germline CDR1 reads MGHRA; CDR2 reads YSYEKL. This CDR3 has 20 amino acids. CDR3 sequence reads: CASNQAPPAGVPSSYNEQFF. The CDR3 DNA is TGCGCCAGCAACCAAGCCCCCCCAGCGGGGGTTCCGAGCTCCTACAATGAGCAGTTCTTC.

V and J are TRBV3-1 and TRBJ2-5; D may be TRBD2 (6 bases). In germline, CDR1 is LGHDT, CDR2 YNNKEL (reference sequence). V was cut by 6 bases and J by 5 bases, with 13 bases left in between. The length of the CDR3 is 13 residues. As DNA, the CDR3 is TGTGCCAGCAGGACGGCTAGCGACGAGACCCAGTACTTC. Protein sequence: CASRTASDETQYF.

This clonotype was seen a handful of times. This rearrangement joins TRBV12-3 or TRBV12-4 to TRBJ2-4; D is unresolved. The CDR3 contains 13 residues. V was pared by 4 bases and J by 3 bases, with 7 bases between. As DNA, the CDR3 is TGTGCCAGCAGTTCTGGGGACAAAAACATTCAGTACTTC. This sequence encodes CASSSGDKNIQYF.

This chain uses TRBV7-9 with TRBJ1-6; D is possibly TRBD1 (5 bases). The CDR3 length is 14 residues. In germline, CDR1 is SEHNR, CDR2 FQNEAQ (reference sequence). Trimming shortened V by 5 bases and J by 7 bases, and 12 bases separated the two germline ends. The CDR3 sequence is CASSIVGANSPLHF. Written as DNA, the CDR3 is TGTGCCAGCAGCATCGTAGGGGCCAATTCACCCCTCCACTTT.